The clone carrying this T cell receptor (beta chain) was detected a few times. What it binds is not known. This entry belongs to a study of T cell repertoires in cytomegalovirus infection. The overall study: Public TCR beta signatures provided an indication of both CMV infection and a matching HLA type.

Points from the study as a whole: Frequencies of public TCR beta families were cumulated, and this identified carriers of CMV plus the relevant HLA. HLA-C-restricted, CMV-specific TCR beta clonotypes were dominant ex vivo.

V was cut by 10 bases and J by 3 bases, with 13 bases left in between. CDR1 MNHEY and CDR2 SVGEGT come from the germline V gene. The CDR3 has 13 amino acids. Using its own MiXCR run on the reads, TCRdb lists one record per CDR3 protein. The data hold 150,000 to 200,000 distinct CDR3 sequences, with about 18% observed a single time. The receptor comes from a human donor in good health (CMV status not recorded). Some clones in this sample may be carry-over from other donors' samples. The sequencing input was CD8+ T cells from PBMCs. The chain carries TRBV6-2 or TRBV6-3 and TRBJ1-5, with unresolved D. CDR3 region: CAIRTTLNQPQHF. In nucleotides, the CDR3 is TGTGCCATCAGGACGACGCTCAATCAGCCCCAGCATTTT.